Below are 10 T cell receptor beta chains sequenced from a single sample in a study of OX40 agonist ivuxolimab in advanced cancers. The data were produced by immunoSEQ multiplex PCR, yet TCRdb's version contains in-frame clones alone and is incomplete. Among roughly 41,000 clones listed, approximately 82% were seen once. Source: CD4+ or CD8+ T cells sorted from blood, taken in a trial of the OX40 agonist ivuxolimab. These receptors were collected from an adult with an advanced solid tumor such as melanoma, head and neck, liver or kidney cancer.

The chain has TRBV7-9 and TRBJ2-7; tentatively, D is TRBD1 (5 bases). The length of the CDR3 is 16 residues. V was clipped by 6 bases and J by 0 bases, with 18 bases between them. Germline V gene sequence: CDR1 SEHNR, CDR2 FQNEAQ (reference sequence). DNA of the CDR3: TGTGCCAGCAGTTCTCGACAGACAAGTAGCTCCTACGAGCAGTACTTC. Translation gives CASSSRQTSSSYEQYF.

The chain combines TRBV19 with TRBJ1-5; D remains ambiguous. V lost 3 bases, J lost 0 bases, and 12 bases lay in between. Germline V gene data show CDR1 as LNHDA and CDR2 as SQIVND (reference sequence). The CDR3 runs 16 residues. The CDR3 DNA sequence: TGTGCCAGTAGTATCGGCAGGTCACTTAGCAATCAGCCCCAGCATTTT. It encodes CASSIGRSLSNQPQHF.

This clone was seen a single time. V usage is TRBV19 and J usage is TRBJ1-2; D gene uncertain. The CDR3 totals 13 residues. Germline assignment: CDR1 LNHDA and CDR2 SQIVND (reference sequence). Trimming removed 8 bases at V and 5 bases at J, with 15 bases between. The CDR3 DNA sequence: TGTGCCAGTCAGAGGTCCGCGGGTTATGGCTACACCTTC. This codes for CASQRSAGYGYTF. Full variable domain (rest looked up from reference TRBV19 and TRBJ1-2): DGGITQSPKYLFRKEGQNVTLSCEQNLNHDAMYWYRQDPGQGLRLIYYSQIVNDFQKGDIAEGYSVSREKKESFPLTVTSAQKNPTAFYLCASQRSAGYGYTFGSGTRLTVV.

V is TRBV7-9 and J is TRBJ1-2; a possible D gene is TRBD1 (6 bases). The CDR3 loop spans 19 amino acids. Between the trimmed V and J ends, which lost 7 bases and 2 bases, there was a span of 29 bases. Germline CDR1 SEHNR, CDR2 FQNEAQ (reference sequence). The CDR3 spells CASTGEEGGAGTQNYGYTF. The CDR3 DNA reads as TGTGCCAGCACCGGAGAGGAGGGGGGCGCCGGGACGCAGAACTATGGCTACACCTTC.

This clone was seen just once. This chain uses TRBV6-1 with TRBJ2-7, with D uncertain. V gave up 7 bases and J gave up 6 bases, with 16 bases separating them. There are 13 residues in the CDR3. In germline, CDR1 is MNHNS, CDR2 SASEGT. The CDR3 sequence: CASTMVVGSEQYF. The CDR3 coding sequence is TGTGCCAGCACCATGGTAGTTGGTAGCGAGCAGTACTTC.

In this sample, this clone turned up a few times. The chain joins TRBV10-3 to TRBJ1-6; 8 nucleotides agree with TRBD1. The CDR3 is 15 amino acids. Germline CDR1 reads ENHRY; CDR2 reads SYGVKD. V was pared by 7 bases and J by 7 bases, with 9 bases of the junction left unmatched. The CDR3 region is CAINPTGAGNSPLHF. CDR3 in DNA: TGTGCCATCAACCCGACAGGGGCAGGCAATTCACCCCTCCACTTT.

This clone was observed once. This sequence joins TRBV4-1 and TRBJ2-1; 9 positions agree with TRBD1. V lost 1 base to trimming and J lost 9 bases; unmatched junction nucleotides: 13. This CDR3 has 17 residues. The germline CDR1 and CDR2 sequences are MGHRA and YSYEKL. CDR3 amino acids: CASSQGHRDRVVGEQFF. The CDR3 region has the DNA TGCGCCAGCAGCCAAGGCCACCGGGACAGGGTAGTTGGTGAGCAGTTCTTC.

CDR3 protein: CASTRRTGQSNQPQHF. CDR3 DNA sequence: TGTGCCAGCACCCGAAGGACGGGACAAAGCAATCAGCCCCAGCATTTT. This sequence joins TRBV7-3 and TRBJ1-5, with D possibly TRBD1 on 6 matching bases. Germline V gives CDR1 SGHTA, CDR2 FQGTGA. This CDR3 comprises 16 residues. The V and J ends lost 7 bases and 1 base respectively, with 17 bases between them.

The chain has TRBV27 and TRBJ2-7; 7 nucleotides align to TRBD1. Germline values: CDR1 MNHEY, CDR2 SMNVEV (reference sequence). Unmatched junction bases numbered 3, after V lost 5 bases and J lost 2 bases. The CDR3 spans 13 residues. This CDR3 is CASSRDSTYEQYF. The CDR3 nucleotides are TGTGCCAGCAGTCGGGACAGCACCTACGAGCAGTACTTC.

The table lists this clone with many counts. The chain is built from TRBV28 and TRBJ2-7; D is unclear. CDR1 is MDHEN, CDR2 SYDVKM, per germline. This CDR3 has 15 amino acids. The V end lost 7 bases, the J end lost 3 bases, and 19 bases lay between the germline ends. The CDR3 region has the DNA TGTGCCAGCACTCCCTTTTCGGGCGGAGTCTACGAGCAGTACTTC. It translates to CASTPFSGGVYEQYF.